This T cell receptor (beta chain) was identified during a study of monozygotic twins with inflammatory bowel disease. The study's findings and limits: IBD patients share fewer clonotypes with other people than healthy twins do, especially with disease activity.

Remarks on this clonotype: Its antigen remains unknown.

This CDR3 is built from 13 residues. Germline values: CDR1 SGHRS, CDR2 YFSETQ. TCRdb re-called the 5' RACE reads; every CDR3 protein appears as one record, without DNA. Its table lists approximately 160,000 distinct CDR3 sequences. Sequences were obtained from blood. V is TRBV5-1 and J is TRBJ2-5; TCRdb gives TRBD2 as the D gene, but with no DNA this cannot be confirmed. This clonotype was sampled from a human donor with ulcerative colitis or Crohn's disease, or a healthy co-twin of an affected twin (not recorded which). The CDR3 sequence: CASSPGPQETQYF.